This TCR beta chain is drawn from a study of blood T cell repertoires in COVID-19. Turning to the study itself: Acute and convalescent COVID-19 samples came from the United States, Italy and Spain. Nucleic acid was either cDNA or gDNA, and it came from T cells, B-cell-depleted T cells, or PBMCs.

TCRdb's copy holds only in-frame clones and misses some; the assay was immunoSEQ multiplex PCR. The sample has tens of thousands of clones; about 90% are singletons. The CDR3 length is 16 residues. The germline gives CDR1 MGHRA, CDR2 YSYEKL. V shed 0 bases and J shed 5 bases, with 17 bases lying between them. The clonotype comes from a man between 60 and 75 years old with acute or convalescent COVID-19. Sequencing used peripheral blood. The genes are TRBV4-1 and TRBJ2-7, with a weak D call TRBD1 (6 bases). The CDR3: CASSQDRDKPPHEQYF. The DNA of the CDR3 is TGCGCCAGCAGCCAAGATCGGGACAAGCCCCCTCACGAGCAGTACTTC.